This passage covers 26 T cell receptor beta chains from one sample sequenced in a study of regulatory T cells in long-lasting Graves disease. The time point denotes: persistent/refractory GD, antithyroid drugs over 5 years with positive TRAb. Extracted PBMC RNA gave rise to the TCR library. Construction of TCR beta libraries relied on iRepertoire HTBI primers and on Arm-PCR targeting CDR3 regions. MiXCR, run by TCRdb on the multiplex PCR reads, gives a single entry per CDR3 protein. In the table there are 450,000 or so distinct CDR3 sequences, 22% of which are singletons. This sample comprised peripheral blood mononuclear cells (PBMCs), obtained when the disease was refractory, from a patient treated with antithyroid drugs. These receptors were obtained from a female donor with Graves disease.

About this clonotype itself: A read error may produce the germline difference seen at one junction end. DNA for the CDR3: TGTGCCAGCAGTGACAAGGACGCGACTAACTATGGCTACACCTTT. Protein product: CASSDKDATNYGYTF. The J gene is TRBJ1-2, the V gene TRBV6-4; the D is unclear. The V gene's germline CDR1 is MRHNA and CDR2 SNTAGT. The CDR3 sequence is 15 residues long.

On this clonotype itself: A much larger clone lies one base from this, so it may be a read error. V is TRBV12-3 or TRBV12-4 and J is TRBJ2-7, with 7 nucleotides matching TRBD1. The CDR3 extends over 13 amino acids. J lost 5 bases, V lost 6 bases, and 7 bases had no gene match. The CDR3 sequence: CASSFGTDDEQYF. CDR3 bases: TGTGCCAGCAGCTTCGGGACAGATGACGAGCAGTACTTC.

In this sample, this clonotype turned up a few times. The chain is built from TRBV15 and TRBJ1-3; D not certain. The germline gives CDR1 LNHNV, CDR2 YYDKDF (reference sequence). The V gene lost 3 bases and the J gene lost 0 bases, with 3 bases spanning the gap. CDR3 length: 13 residues. CDR3 in DNA: TGTGCCACCAGCAGGGACTCTGGAAACACCATATATTTT. Its translation is CATSRDSGNTIYF. Based on the CDR3 plus reference TRBV15 and TRBJ1-3, the full variable domain is DAMVIQNPRYQVTQFGKPVTLSCSQTLNHNVMYWYQQKSSQAPKLLFHYYDKDFNNEADTPDNFQSRRPNTSFCFLDIRSPGLGDTAMYLCATSRDSGNTIYFGEGSWLTVV.

This clonotype was recorded many times. This chain joins TRBV6-1 and TRBJ1-1; maybe TRBD1 (6 bases). Germline V lookup: CDR1 MNHNS, CDR2 SASEGT. Trimming shortened V by 5 bases and J by 8 bases, and 18 bases separated the two germline ends. This CDR3 comprises 14 residues. The CDR3, as DNA: TGTGCCAGCAGTCCGGTCCAGGGGAGGACCGAAGCTTTCTTT. It translates to CASSPVQGRTEAFF.

The rearrangement joins TRBV20-1 to TRBJ2-7; TRBD2 matches at 13 bases. CDR3 size: 14 residues. V lost 3 bases, J lost 2 bases, and 1 base stayed unmatched. Germline V CDR1 and CDR2: DFQATT, SNEGSKA (reference sequence). This CDR3 is CSARGTSGTYEQYF. Written as DNA, the CDR3 is TGCAGTGCTAGGGGGACTAGCGGGACCTACGAGCAGTACTTC.

This clonotype was detected only a few times. V usage is TRBV19 and J usage is TRBJ1-4; the D gene is possibly TRBD1 (6 bases). Looked up from germline, CDR1 is LNHDA and CDR2 is SQIVND (reference sequence). The CDR3 spans 16 residues. V was pared by 5 bases and J by 6 bases, with 19 bases between. The CDR3 DNA is TGTGCCAGTAGTGACGAAGGACCTGGGGGCGATGAAAAACTGTTTTTT. Translation: CASSDEGPGGDEKLFF. The whole variable domain, filled in from reference TRBV19 and TRBJ1-4, reads DGGITQSPKYLFRKEGQNVTLSCEQNLNHDAMYWYRQDPGQGLRLIYYSQIVNDFQKGDIAEGYSVSREKKESFPLTVTSAQKNPTAFYLCASSDEGPGGDEKLFFGSGTQLSVL.

This clonotype has ten or more counts. The rearrangement joins TRBV12-3 or TRBV12-4 to TRBJ1-1; D possibly corresponds to TRBD1 (5 bases). CDR3 length: 14 amino acids. V was trimmed by 3 bases and J by 4 bases, leaving 12 bases between them. CDR3 loop: CASSFRGLGTEAFF. CDR3 bases: TGTGCCAGCAGTTTCCGGGGCTTAGGCACTGAAGCTTTCTTT.

J is TRBJ1-3 and V is TRBV20-1, with D uncertain. Looked up from germline, CDR1 is DFQATT and CDR2 is SNEGSKA (reference sequence). The germline V and J ends were trimmed by 6 bases and 1 base, with 7 bases remaining between them. This CDR3 has 12 residues. The DNA of the CDR3 is TGCAGTGCCCTTGGGTCTGGAAACACCATATATTTT. This codes for CSALGSGNTIYF.

This clonotype was observed a few times. V usage is TRBV27 and J usage is TRBJ2-4; D is ambiguous. The CDR3 sequence is 15 residues long. Trimming left V 7 bases short and J 0 bases short, with 13 bases between. Per germline, CDR1 MNHEY and CDR2 SMNVEV (reference sequence). The CDR3 bases are TGTGCCAGCATCCCTTCCTCTCTAGCCAAAAACATTCAGTACTTC. This translates into CASIPSSLAKNIQYF.

V gene TRBV2 combines with J gene TRBJ2-7; D is ambiguous. CDR1 SNHLY and CDR2 FYNNEI come from the germline V gene. This CDR3 contains 12 residues. V dropped 4 bases and J dropped 5 bases, with 9 bases sitting between them. CDR3 nucleotides: TGTGCCAGCAGTGTCAGAGCCCACGAGCAGTACTTC. This encodes CASSVRAHEQYF.

In this sample, this clonotype turned up a few times. A much larger clone differs by one base, so this may be a read error. The V gene is TRBV7-2, the J gene TRBJ2-5, with TRBD1 matching 8 bases. The CDR3 consists of 15 residues. Per the germline V gene, CDR1 is SGHTA and CDR2 is FQGNSA. CDR3 sequence: CASSRGQGRQEAQYF. The DNA of the CDR3 is TGTGCCAGCAGCCGTGGACAGGGACGCCAAGAGGCCCAGTACTTC.

As for this clonotype: One end of the junction does not line up with germline, which may come from a read error. The rearrangement uses TRBV5-1 and TRBJ1-2; 10 nucleotides agree with TRBD1. CDR1 is SGHRS, CDR2 YFSETQ, per germline. The CDR3 is made up of 15 amino acids. CDR3 sequence: CASSLVGTGEDGYTF. In nucleotides, the CDR3 is TGTGCCAGCAGCTTGGTTGGGACAGGGGAGGATGGCTACACCTTC.

The chain joins TRBV20-1 to TRBJ2-1; the D is unclear. Per the germline V gene, CDR1 is DFQATT and CDR2 is SNEGSKA (reference sequence). The CDR3 runs to 14 residues. The germline V and J ends were trimmed by 1 base and 15 bases, with 22 bases remaining between them. CDR3 sequence (DNA): TGCAGTGCTAGAGGGTTTGGTACCCCGGCTCCCCGGTTCTTC. This sequence encodes CSARGFGTPAPRFF.

This clonotype was picked up a small number of times. V and J are TRBV6-2 or TRBV6-3 and TRBJ2-5, with D tentatively TRBD2 (6 bases). The V end lost 0 bases, the J end lost 8 bases, and 7 bases lay between the germline ends. This CDR3 contains 12 residues. CDR1 is MNHEY and CDR2 is SVGEGT in the germline V gene. The CDR3 DNA reads TGTGCCAGCAGTTACTCGACTAGTACCCAGTACTTC. Protein product: CASSYSTSTQYF.

This clonotype was counted at least ten times. The chain has TRBV2 and TRBJ2-7; TRBD1 is a possible D gene (6 bases). The CDR3 is made up of 13 amino acids. The germline V gene encodes CDR1 SNHLY and CDR2 FYNNEI. The V gene lost 6 bases and the J gene lost 1 base, with 10 bases spanning the gap. The CDR3 bases are TGTGCCAGCAGAGCGCAGGGGTCCTACGAGCAGTACTTC. It specifies CASRAQGSYEQYF.

This clonotype was seen more than once but under ten times. This chain uses TRBV7-2 with TRBJ2-7; 7 nucleotides match TRBD2. Germline V gene sequence: CDR1 SGHTA, CDR2 FQGNSA. The length of the CDR3 is 17 residues. Unmatched junction bases numbered 10, after V lost 2 bases and J lost 0 bases. The CDR3 region has the DNA TGTGCCAGCAGCTTACAAGGGAGACTAGCTGTCTCCTACGAGCAGTACTTC. Translated, it gives CASSLQGRLAVSYEQYF.

This rearrangement joins TRBV3-1 to TRBJ1-1; a possible D gene is TRBD1 (5 bases). The germline V gene has CDR1 LGHDT and CDR2 YNNKEL (reference sequence). There are 14 residues in the CDR3. Deletions cut 5 bases from V and 6 bases from J, with 16 bases between. As DNA, the CDR3 is TGTGCCAGCAGCTTCCGGGGGGGATCCGCTGAAGCTTTCTTT. Its translation: CASSFRGGSAEAFF.

A word on this clonotype: This clone may be a read error of a much larger clone one base away. The CDR3 ends on some other residue instead of the conserved phenylalanine or tryptophan, so this is likely a read error. V is TRBV6-2 or TRBV6-3 and J is TRBJ1-5; D not resolved. V was trimmed by 11 bases and J by 3 bases, leaving 20 bases between them. The CDR3 contains 15 residues. CDR1 is MNHEY, CDR2 SVGEGT, per germline. CDR3 protein: CAGSFVTAHNQPQHL. The CDR3 DNA reads TGTGCCGGTTCCTTTGTGACCGCACACAATCAGCCCCAGCATCTT.

The sample holds many counts of this clonotype. This sequence joins TRBV9 and TRBJ2-7, with a weak D call TRBD2 (5 bases). The ends were cut back, 3 bases at V and 2 bases at J, with 12 bases in the middle. CDR1 is SGDLS and CDR2 is YYNGEE in the germline V gene. The CDR3 consists of 14 residues. CDR3 region: CASSAWTLPYEQYF. As DNA, the CDR3 is TGTGCCAGCAGCGCTTGGACTCTTCCCTACGAGCAGTACTTC.

Note on this clonotype: Its ends do not fully match the called genes, so a read error is possible. J is TRBJ1-5 and V is TRBV7-2, with 7 bases fitting TRBD1. Germline V gene lookup returns CDR1 SGHTA and CDR2 FQGNSA. This CDR3 spans 15 amino acids. For the CDR3, the DNA is TGTGCCAGCTCTAACGCGGACAGGAAGGGTCAGCCCCGGCATTTT. As protein: CASSNADRKGQPRHF.

The sample holds many counts of this clonotype. The rearrangement links TRBV7-2 to TRBJ2-5; 11 positions match TRBD1. Germline-derived CDR1 and CDR2 are SGHTA and FQGNSA. The CDR3 consists of 15 residues. Unmatched junction bases numbered 6, after V lost 4 bases and J lost 5 bases. Written as DNA, the CDR3 is TGTGCCAGCAGCTATCGGACAGGGGGCGTGGAGACCCAGTACTTC. It encodes CASSYRTGGVETQYF.

This clonotype was detected ten times or more. The rearrangement joins TRBV15 to TRBJ1-6; unclear D gene. V shed 3 bases and J shed 8 bases, with 11 bases lying between them. Looked up from germline, CDR1 is LNHNV and CDR2 is YYDKDF (reference sequence). The CDR3 has 14 amino acids. The CDR3 here is CATSRGMEDSPLHF. In DNA form, the CDR3 reads TGTGCCACCAGCAGGGGCATGGAGGATTCACCCCTCCACTTT. The whole variable domain, filled in from reference TRBV15 and TRBJ1-6, reads DAMVIQNPRYQVTQFGKPVTLSCSQTLNHNVMYWYQQKSSQAPKLLFHYYDKDFNNEADTPDNFQSRRPNTSFCFLDIRSPGLGDTAMYLCATSRGMEDSPLHFGNGTRLTVT.

This clonotype was observed at least ten times. The chain couples TRBV12-3 or TRBV12-4 to TRBJ2-5; the D gene is possibly TRBD1 (6 bases). Trimming pared 6 bases from V and 2 bases from J, leaving 10 bases between. CDR3 length: 13 amino acids. The CDR3 spells CASRDSLQETQYF. The CDR3 DNA sequence: TGTGCCAGCAGGGACAGCTTGCAAGAGACCCAGTACTTC.

The V and J genes are TRBV4-1 and TRBJ1-4; 10 nucleotides agree with TRBD1. Germline CDR1 and CDR2: MGHRA and YSYEKL. CDR3 length equals 16 residues. The ends lost 4 bases at V and 4 bases at J; junction bases unmatched: 6. The CDR3 region is CASSLRDRGGNEKLFF. The DNA of the CDR3 is TGCGCCAGCAGCCTCCGGGACAGGGGAGGTAATGAAAAACTGTTTTTT.

The chain carries TRBV28 and TRBJ2-5, with 9 bases aligning to TRBD2. The CDR3 is 14 amino acids. J was trimmed by 4 bases and V by 7 bases; bases with no gene match: 7. The germline V gene encodes CDR1 MDHEN and CDR2 SYDVKM. The CDR3 sequence is CASNWRGGGETQYF. In nucleotides, the CDR3 is TGTGCCAGCAATTGGCGGGGGGGGGGAGAGACCCAGTACTTC.

This clonotype was detected many times. J is TRBJ2-7 and V is TRBV3-1; D is perhaps TRBD2 (6 bases). The germline V gene encodes CDR1 LGHDT and CDR2 YNNKEL (reference sequence). The V end lost 3 bases, the J end lost 3 bases, and 9 bases lay between the germline ends. The length of the CDR3 is 13 residues. The chain's CDR3 is CASSQRELYEQYF. CDR3 in DNA: TGTGCCAGCAGCCAGCGGGAACTCTACGAGCAGTACTTC.